The 21 T cell receptor beta chains listed next were all sequenced from one sample in a study of blood T cell repertoires in COVID-19. Assay: immunoSEQ multiplex PCR; the TCRdb copy retains only in-frame clones and omits some. The sample carries roughly 27,000 clones, approximately 77% recorded once. Sequencing was carried out using peripheral blood. These receptors all come from an elderly man with active or convalescent COVID-19.

A few counts support this clone. The chain couples TRBV5-5 to TRBJ1-1; 9 positions agree with TRBD1. From germline, CDR1 is SGHKS and CDR2 YYEKEE (reference sequence). This CDR3 region has 13 residues. V trimming: 4 bases; J trimming: 4 bases; junction bases outside the gene matches: 2. The CDR3 coding sequence is TGTGCCAGCAGCCGGGACAGGGCCACTGAAGCTTTCTTT. It translates to CASSRDRATEAFF.

This clone was found once. The genes are TRBV7-2 and TRBJ2-1, with D maybe TRBD1 (7 bases). The CDR3 covers 13 residues. The germline V gene has CDR1 SGHTA and CDR2 FQGNSA. Deletions cut 3 bases from V and 15 bases from J, with 18 bases between. CDR3 nucleotide sequence: TGTGCCAGCAGCTTCCAGGAGGGGGCCTCGCGGTTCTTC. As protein: CASSFQEGASRFF.

The genes are TRBV19 and TRBJ1-6; D is perhaps TRBD1 (6 bases). Germline lookup yields CDR1 LNHDA and CDR2 SQIVND (reference sequence). Trimming took off 6 bases at V and 11 bases at J, with 11 bases between the two ends. This CDR3 region has 12 residues. The CDR3 DNA sequence: TGTGCCAGTAGCAGAGGGGGTCCACCCCTCCACTTT. Translating it yields CASSRGGPPLHF.

V is TRBV5-6 and J is TRBJ1-2, with TRBD1 as a possible D gene (5 bases). The CDR3 loop spans 15 amino acids. In germline, CDR1 is SGHDT, CDR2 YYEEEE. Trimming left V 4 bases short and J 2 bases short, with 15 bases between. The CDR3 spells CASSPDIPLNYGYTF. The CDR3 coding sequence is TGTGCCAGCAGCCCGGACATCCCTCTGAACTATGGCTACACCTTC.

This chain joins TRBV2 and TRBJ1-2, with D perhaps TRBD1 (6 bases). The germline V gene encodes CDR1 SNHLY and CDR2 FYNNEI. V lost 6 bases, J lost 4 bases, and 12 bases lay in between. The CDR3 runs 13 residues. The chain's CDR3 is CASRRTVGYGYTF. CDR3 DNA sequence: TGTGCCAGCAGGAGGACAGTCGGCTATGGCTACACCTTC.

This clone came up a few times. The gene calls are TRBV28 and TRBJ2-5; a possible D gene is TRBD1 (5 bases). V lost 5 bases, J lost 2 bases, and 15 bases lay in between. CDR1 is MDHEN, CDR2 SYDVKM, per germline. The CDR3 extends over 15 amino acids. The CDR3 bases are TGTGCCAGCAGTGGACCCGGTGGGGCTCAAGAGACCCAGTACTTC. It translates to CASSGPGGAQETQYF.

The V and J genes are TRBV7-8 and TRBJ1-6, with a tentative D call TRBD1 (5 bases). CDR3 length: 16 amino acids. The germline V gene has CDR1 SGHVS and CDR2 FQNEAQ. Trimming removed 5 bases from V and 6 bases from J, with 17 bases in between. CDR3 region: CASSLPGAGSNSPLHF. The CDR3 region has the DNA TGTGCCAGCAGCCTCCCCGGGGCGGGGAGTAATTCACCCCTCCACTTT.

The chain recombines TRBV20-1 with TRBJ2-7, with D possibly being TRBD1 (6 bases). The V end was cut by 3 bases, the J end by 4 bases, with 7 bases between. The CDR3 extends over 11 amino acids. The V gene's germline CDR1 is DFQATT and CDR2 SNEGSKA (reference sequence). The CDR3 region is CSASTGYEQYF. CDR3 nucleotides: TGCAGTGCTAGCACAGGGTACGAGCAGTACTTC.

The genes are TRBV19 and TRBJ2-3, with TRBD2 identical over 7 bases. Germline assignment: CDR1 LNHDA and CDR2 SQIVND (reference sequence). V shed 8 bases, J shed 0 bases, and the junction held 2 bases outside the gene matches. This CDR3 has 13 amino acids. CDR3 in amino acids: CASYGGSTDTQYF. Written as DNA, the CDR3 is TGTGCCAGTTACGGGGGGAGCACAGATACGCAGTATTTT.

CDR3 residues: CSASPSGFQETQYF. The CDR3 DNA follows: TGCAGTGCTAGTCCCTCGGGATTCCAAGAGACCCAGTACTTC. The chain couples TRBV20-1 to TRBJ2-5, with a tentative D call TRBD2 (5 bases). Trimming pared 3 bases from V and 1 base from J, leaving 12 bases between. Germline V gene sequence: CDR1 DFQATT, CDR2 SNEGSKA (reference sequence). This CDR3 is built from 14 residues.

The rearrangement uses TRBV21-1 and TRBJ2-1; TRBD2, as called in the table, went unchecked against the DNA. TRBV21-1 is given as a pseudogene. The CDR3 runs 15 residues. CDR3 DNA sequence: TGTGCCAGCAACACTTTGGGGGGTTGTAGGGATGAGCAGTTCTTC. It translates to CASNTLGGCRDEQFF.

This clone was seen a single time. The genes are TRBV19 and TRBJ1-2, with TRBD1 as a possible D gene (5 bases). The germline V gene encodes CDR1 LNHDA and CDR2 SQIVND (reference sequence). The CDR3 contains 14 residues. The V gene lost 7 bases and the J gene lost 0 bases, with 12 bases spanning the gap. Here the CDR3 reads CASIRTTANYGYTF. The CDR3, as DNA: TGTGCCAGTATAAGGACAACAGCTAACTATGGCTACACCTTC.

For the CDR3, the DNA is TGTGCCAGCAGCTTTTCAGGCAATTCACCCCTCCACTTT. Translation gives CASSFSGNSPLHF. V is TRBV7-2 and J is TRBJ1-6; D is undetermined. This CDR3 contains 13 residues. Germline loops: CDR1 SGHTA, CDR2 FQGNSA. With 3 bases removed from V and 7 bases from J, the gap between germline ends came to 7 bases.

V and J are TRBV9 and TRBJ1-1; possible D gene TRBD1, 5 bases. The V end was cut by 3 bases, the J end by 1 base, with 19 bases between. The CDR3 loop spans 17 amino acids. Germline CDR1 and CDR2: SGDLS and YYNGEE. CDR3 coding DNA: TGTGCCAGCAGCGCCCAGGTAGGGGCGGTGGGGAACACTGAAGCTTTCTTT. Translation gives CASSAQVGAVGNTEAFF. The full variable domain, completed using reference TRBV9 and TRBJ1-1, is DSGVTQTPKHLITATGQRVTLRCSPRSGDLSVYWYQQSLDQGLQFLIQYYNGEERAKGNILERFSAQQFPDLHSELNLSSLELGDSALYFCASSAQVGAVGNTEAFFGQGTRLTVV.

The chain uses TRBV10-2 and TRBJ2-7; TRBD1 aligns across 7 bases. Trimming removed 6 bases from V and 2 bases from J; junction bases left unmatched: 4. Looked up from germline, CDR1 is WSHSY and CDR2 is SAAADI. The CDR3 contains 13 residues. The DNA for the CDR3 is TGCGCCAGCAGCCTGCAGGGGGCCTACGAGCAGTACTTC. This translates into CASSLQGAYEQYF.

The chain carries TRBV5-6 and TRBJ2-7; the D gene is possibly TRBD2 (5 bases). Trimming removed 0 bases at V and 7 bases at J, with 14 bases between. The CDR3 is made up of 14 amino acids. The germline gives CDR1 SGHDT, CDR2 YYEEEE. This chain's CDR3 is CASSLGHRGGEQYF. In DNA, the CDR3 is TGTGCCAGCAGCTTGGGACACCGGGGTGGGGAGCAGTACTTC.

This chain joins TRBV7-8 and TRBJ1-1, with a tentative D call TRBD1 (6 bases). V shed 1 base and J shed 7 bases, with 13 bases lying between them. From germline, CDR1 is SGHVS and CDR2 FQNEAQ. This CDR3 comprises 14 residues. CDR3 nucleotide sequence: TGTGCCAGCAGCTTAGTGGCTGGACAGAGTGAAGCTTTCTTT. Translation: CASSLVAGQSEAFF.

The chain has TRBV5-5 and TRBJ2-1, with TRBD2 identical over 7 bases. CDR1 is SGHKS, CDR2 YYEKEE, per germline (reference sequence). This CDR3 contains 13 residues. V gave up 7 bases and J gave up 0 bases; unmatched junction bases: 1. DNA for the CDR3: TGTGCCAGCGGGACTAACTCCTACAATGAGCAGTTCTTC. This codes for CASGTNSYNEQFF.

The rearrangement links TRBV10-3 to TRBJ2-3, with a possible D match to TRBD1 (7 bases). The ends were cut back, 6 bases at V and 0 bases at J, with 13 bases in the middle. The length of the CDR3 is 15 residues. Germline V gene data show CDR1 as ENHRY and CDR2 as SYGVKD. CDR3 protein: CAISGGQFSTDTQYF. The CDR3 DNA is TGTGCCATCAGCGGGGGACAGTTTAGCACAGATACGCAGTATTTT.

There are a few counts of this clone. V and J are TRBV5-4 and TRBJ2-7; 7 bases fit TRBD1. V was pared by 4 bases and J by 6 bases, with 4 bases of the junction left unmatched. The germline gives CDR1 SGHNT, CDR2 YYREEE (reference sequence). This CDR3 spans 12 amino acids. CDR3 region: CASSLDRVEQYF. The CDR3 DNA sequence: TGTGCCAGCAGCCTAGACAGGGTCGAGCAGTACTTC.

This clone was seen only once. This chain joins TRBV11-2 and TRBJ2-5; 7 nucleotides match TRBD1. This CDR3 is 14 amino acids long. Per germline, CDR1 SGHAT and CDR2 FQNNGV. After removal of 8 bases from V and 1 base from J, the junction contained 7 bases not matched to a gene. CDR3 residues: CASHRGRGQETQYF. DNA of the CDR3: TGTGCCAGCCACAGGGGAAGGGGCCAAGAGACCCAGTACTTC.